Described below is a single T cell receptor beta chain sequence and its context. Antigen: not known. The germline V and J ends were trimmed by 5 bases and 1 base, with 8 bases remaining between them. The length of the CDR3 is 13 residues. From germline, CDR1 is LNHDA and CDR2 SQIVND (reference sequence). The data were produced by immunoSEQ multiplex PCR, yet TCRdb's version contains in-frame clones alone and is incomplete. The sample holds about 72,000 clones, roughly 89% seen once. These data are taken from a study of T cell responses to AZD1222 COVID-19 vaccine. General study points: Vaccine-related CD4 TCRs covered spike, predominating at 160-218 and 743-854.

The J gene is TRBJ1-1, the V gene TRBV19; D remains unclear. The source is an adult in good health. Sequenced here: peripheral blood, sampled on day 0 of AZD1222 vaccination. This CDR3 is CASSSQANTEAFF. CDR3 DNA: TGTGCCAGTAGTTCGCAGGCGAACACTGAAGCTTTCTTT.